This entry features one T cell receptor (beta chain) sequence. These data originate in a study of blood T cell repertoires in COVID-19. For the study at large: In each case, the material was cDNA or gDNA derived from T cells, B-cell-depleted T cells, or PBMCs.

Germline CDR1 reads MNHEY; CDR2 reads SMNVEV (reference sequence). J lost 8 bases, V lost 3 bases, and 7 bases had no gene match. The CDR3 length is 14 residues. Assay: immunoSEQ multiplex PCR; the TCRdb copy retains only in-frame clones and omits some. The sample includes roughly 380,000 clones, approximately 87% of them seen just once. Cohorts were assigned according to the clinical history that participants reported. Recovered status applied to Cohort 3 donors who had two consecutive negative PCRs. It also applied to those with clearance or with symptom resolution. The clonotype was recovered from a man younger than 40 who had recovered from COVID-19. V and J are TRBV27 and TRBJ1-2, with 9 bases matching TRBD1. The source material was PBMCs or T cells enriched from blood (not recorded which). CDR3 residues: CASSFAGTGNGYTF. In DNA form, the CDR3 reads TGTGCCAGCAGTTTTGCCGGGACAGGGAACGGCTACACCTTC.